This TCR beta chain is from a study of T cell changes during pregnancy in multiple sclerosis. The CDR3 runs to 14 residues. The V segment lost 2 bases and the J segment 7 bases; nucleotides outside the gene matches: 7. Germline V gene data show CDR1 as SEHNR and CDR2 as FQNEAQ (reference sequence). This clone was recorded only once. The table came from immunoSEQ multiplex PCR; TCRdb's copy has only in-frame clones and leaves some out. The table lists 14,000 to 15,000 clones, around 86% of them singletons, with roughly a fifth in the top ten. The sequence derives from a female donor with multiple sclerosis, enrolled in a pregnancy study. The rearrangement links TRBV7-9 to TRBJ1-1, with TRBD1 matching 7 bases. The sequenced sample was CD8+ T cells from peripheral blood mononuclear cells, obtained in the first trimester of pregnancy. The CDR3 DNA reads TGTGCCAGCAGCTTAACACAGGGGTGGGTTGAAGCTTTCTTT. Protein sequence: CASSLTQGWVEAFF. Full variable domain (outside the CDR3, taken from reference TRBV7-9 and TRBJ1-1): DTGVSQNPRHKITKRGQNVTFRCDPISEHNRLYWYRQTLGQGPEFLTYFQNEAQLEKSRLLSDRFSAERPKGSFSTLEIQRTEQGDSAMYLCASSLTQGWVEAFFGQGTRLTVV.